The 32 T cell receptor beta chains reported below all come from one sample, sequenced in a study of cytomegalovirus exposure and HLA in healthy donors. PCR primers comprised 60 Vbeta and 13 Jbeta primers. The table came from immunoSEQ multiplex PCR; TCRdb's copy has only in-frame clones and leaves some out. The sample has about 120,000 clones; 81% are singletons. Sequenced input: PBMCs. These receptors came from a middle-aged woman in good health and CMV-seronegative.

The V and J genes are TRBV18 and TRBJ2-5, with 7 bases identical to TRBD1. Gene TRBJ2-7 matches the end of the DNA better, so the J call may be wrong. The germline V gene encodes CDR1 KGHSH and CDR2 LQKENI. CDR3 size: 14 residues. The CDR3 here is CASSVGQISYEQYF. The CDR3 coding sequence is TGTGCCAGCTCCGTGGGACAGATCTCCTACGAGCAGTACTTC.

This chain joins TRBV5-1 and TRBJ2-3; TRBD1 aligns across 10 bases. CDR3 length: 15 amino acids. In germline, CDR1 is SGHRS, CDR2 YFSETQ. After removal of 0 bases from V and 5 bases from J, the junction contained 3 bases not matched to a gene. CDR3 sequence: CASSLGTGGGDTQYF. DNA of the CDR3: TGCGCCAGCAGCTTGGGGACAGGGGGTGGAGATACGCAGTATTTT.

The chain recombines TRBV21-1 with TRBJ2-1; the table's D call TRBD2 went unverified against the DNA. TRBV21-1 is deemed a pseudogene. There are 17 residues in the CDR3. CDR3 DNA: TGTGCCAGCCCCGAGTTGGAGAGCGGGGTAAACTACAATGAGCAGTTCTTC. Residues: CASPELESGVNYNEQFF.

This chain's CDR3 is CASSQDHSNQPQHF. The DNA of the CDR3 is TGCGCCAGCAGCCAAGATCATAGCAATCAGCCCCAGCATTTT. V and J are TRBV4-3 and TRBJ1-5; D remains unclear. Between the trimmed V and J ends, which lost 0 bases and 0 bases, there was a span of 3 bases. The CDR3 totals 14 residues. CDR1 is LGHNA, CDR2 YSLEER, per germline.

CDR3 bases: TGTGCCTGGATGGACAGGGGTTATAACGGGGAGCTGTTTTTT. Its protein is CAWMDRGYNGELFF. V is TRBV30 and J is TRBJ2-2; TRBD1 agrees at 9 bases. J was trimmed by 7 bases and V by 4 bases; bases with no gene match: 7. This CDR3 is built from 14 residues. Per germline, CDR1 GTSNPN and CDR2 SVGIG (reference sequence).

The genes are TRBV11-1 and TRBJ2-1; TRBD2 aligns across 10 bases. The CDR3 covers 15 residues. Germline trimming cut 6 bases from V and 13 bases from J; bases unmatched to any gene: 15. The germline CDR1 and CDR2 sequences are SGHAT and FQDESV (reference sequence). The CDR3 DNA follows: TGTGCCAGCAGGGATGAGGCTAGCGGGAGTTGGGTCCAGTTCTTC. This encodes CASRDEASGSWVQFF.

The V gene is TRBV5-1, the J gene TRBJ2-3; TRBD2 agrees at 9 bases. The ends lost 0 bases at V and 0 bases at J; junction bases unmatched: 5. The CDR3 has 17 residues. Germline V lookup: CDR1 SGHRS, CDR2 YFSETQ. The CDR3 DNA follows: TGCGCCAGCAGCTTGGCGCCTAGCGGGACCAGCACAGATACGCAGTATTTT. The encoded protein is CASSLAPSGTSTDTQYF.

V and J are TRBV7-9 and TRBJ2-5; TRBD2 is a possible D gene (5 bases). The germline V and J ends were trimmed by 1 base and 7 bases, with 13 bases remaining between them. The CDR3 has 14 amino acids. Germline V gene sequence: CDR1 SEHNR, CDR2 FQNEAQ (reference sequence). DNA for the CDR3: TGTGCCAGCAGCTTAGAACGACTAATGGGGACCCAGTACTTC. Protein product: CASSLERLMGTQYF.

V gene TRBV7-8 combines with J gene TRBJ2-2, with 7 bases aligning to TRBD1. Germline V gene sequence: CDR1 SGHVS, CDR2 FQNEAQ. Trimming cost V 2 bases and J 6 bases; bases outside gene matches: 12. This CDR3 spans 17 amino acids. Written as DNA, the CDR3 is TGTGCCAGCAGCTTAAATCCGACAGGGACCCCGGCCGGGGAGCTGTTTTTT. This encodes CASSLNPTGTPAGELFF. Full variable domain (missing parts from reference TRBV7-8 and TRBJ2-2): GAGVSQSPRYKVAKRGQDVALRCDPISGHVSLFWYQQALGQGPEFLTYFQNEAQLDKSGLPSDRFFAERPEGSVSTLKIQRTQQEDSAVYLCASSLNPTGTPAGELFFGEGSRLTVL.

This sequence joins TRBV18 and TRBJ2-6; perhaps TRBD2 as D (5 bases). The V end was cut by 2 bases, the J end by 0 bases, with 20 bases between. The CDR3 covers 20 residues. The germline gives CDR1 KGHSH, CDR2 LQKENI. The CDR3, as DNA: TGTGCCAGCTCACCAACGGATTCACTAGTTTGGAGCTCTGGGGCCAACGTCCTGACTTTC. Encoded protein: CASSPTDSLVWSSGANVLTF.

The V and J genes are TRBV28 and TRBJ1-2, with 7 positions matching TRBD1. Unmatched junction bases numbered 5, after V lost 7 bases and J lost 0 bases. In germline, CDR1 is MDHEN, CDR2 SYDVKM. The CDR3 has 14 amino acids. CDR3 protein: CASTGTETNYGYTF. CDR3 DNA sequence: TGTGCCAGCACTGGGACAGAAACTAACTATGGCTACACCTTC.

The chain combines TRBV6-5 with TRBJ2-7; 10 positions match TRBD1. J lost 0 bases, V lost 6 bases, and 5 bases had no gene match. The CDR3 covers 15 residues. Per the germline V gene, CDR1 is MNHEY and CDR2 is SVGAGI. CDR3 DNA: TGTGCCAGCAGCCTGAGGGACAGGGGCTCCTACGAGCAGTACTTC. This codes for CASSLRDRGSYEQYF.

This rearrangement joins TRBV9 to TRBJ1-1; TRBD1 agrees at 7 bases. This CDR3 comprises 13 residues. The J segment lost 5 bases and the V segment lost 3 bases, leaving 4 bases of the junction unmatched. Germline V CDR1 and CDR2: SGDLS, YYNGEE. The CDR3 loop is CASSEGAGTEAFF. As DNA, the CDR3 is TGTGCCAGCAGCGAGGGGGCGGGGACTGAAGCTTTCTTT.

Ten or more counts support this clone. The CDR3 region is CASSFRAETEAFF. DNA of the CDR3: TGTGCCAGCAGTTTCAGGGCGGAGACTGAAGCTTTCTTT. The chain joins TRBV6-5 to TRBJ1-1, with D possibly TRBD1 on 5 matching bases. Between the trimmed V and J ends, which lost 4 bases and 5 bases, there was a span of 11 bases. CDR1 MNHEY and CDR2 SVGAGI come from the germline V gene. This CDR3 contains 13 residues.

The chain links TRBV5-6 to TRBJ1-1; D is ambiguous. Germline V gene data show CDR1 as SGHDT and CDR2 as YYEEEE. The CDR3 runs to 11 residues. V shed 3 bases and J shed 5 bases, with 5 bases lying between them. The DNA of the CDR3 is TGTGCCAGCAGCTCGACAACTGAAGCTTTCTTT. This sequence encodes CASSSTTEAFF.

The chain has TRBV18 and TRBJ2-5; a possible D gene is TRBD2 (6 bases). Germline-derived CDR1 and CDR2 are KGHSH and LQKENI. V lost 3 bases and J 10 bases, leaving 21 bases between the germline ends. The CDR3 loop spans 15 amino acids. Here the CDR3 reads CASSPYVSGDGDQYF. The CDR3 nucleotides read TGTGCCAGCTCACCGTATGTCTCGGGGGACGGGGACCAGTACTTC.

The chain carries TRBV19 and TRBJ1-1; weak D call: TRBD1 (5 bases). Germline CDR1 is LNHDA and CDR2 is SQIVND (reference sequence). V was shortened by 3 bases and J by 1 base, with 12 bases between the two germline ends. CDR3 size: 15 residues. The CDR3 DNA sequence: TGTGCCAGTAGTATTATCGGGCAGGGGAACACTGAAGCTTTCTTT. The encoded protein is CASSIIGQGNTEAFF.

The chain joins TRBV7-3 to TRBJ2-5, with D possibly being TRBD1 (6 bases). CDR3 length: 14 amino acids. Trimming removed 2 bases at V and 2 bases at J, with 9 bases between. Germline V lookup: CDR1 SGHTA, CDR2 FQGTGA. The CDR3 protein is CASSLAGQQETQYF. The CDR3 DNA reads TGTGCCAGCAGCTTAGCAGGACAGCAAGAGACCCAGTACTTC. Combining the CDR3 with reference TRBV7-3 and TRBJ2-5 gives the whole variable domain GAGVSQTPSNKVTEKGKYVELRCDPISGHTALYWYRQSLGQGPEFLIYFQGTGAADDSGLPNDRFFAVRPEGSVSTLKIQRTERGDSAVYLCASSLAGQQETQYFGPGTRLLVL.

The chain is built from TRBV7-2 and TRBJ2-4, with D hard to call. This CDR3 spans 13 amino acids. Trimming removed 5 bases at V and 3 bases at J, with 8 bases between. From germline, CDR1 is SGHTA and CDR2 FQGNSA. The CDR3 DNA reads TGTGCCAGCAGCCCCTCCCTCAAAAACATTCAGTACTTC. This gives the protein CASSPSLKNIQYF.

Points on this clone: Germline and junction disagree at one end, which may indicate a read error. The rearrangement uses TRBV28 and TRBJ1-2, with D maybe TRBD1 (5 bases). CDR3 length equals 12 residues. Germline V gives CDR1 MDHEN, CDR2 SYDVKM. The CDR3 DNA sequence: TGTGCCAGCAGTTTCGAGCGTCACAGGTGTCTCTTC. Residues: CASSFERHRCLF.

The rearrangement links TRBV19 to TRBJ1-2; no clear D gene. The CDR3 has 14 amino acids. The germline CDR1 and CDR2 sequences are LNHDA and SQIVND (reference sequence). The V end was cut by 5 bases, the J end by 0 bases, with 10 bases between. Written as DNA, the CDR3 is TGTGCCAGTAGTCGCGGCAGTTCTAACTATGGCTACACCTTC. This translates into CASSRGSSNYGYTF.

The chain carries TRBV5-4 and TRBJ2-5; 12 bases are a match to TRBD2. Trimming removed 0 bases from V and 6 bases from J; junction bases left unmatched: 3. The CDR3 totals 15 residues. Germline V gene lookup returns CDR1 SGHNT and CDR2 YYREEE (reference sequence). CDR3 in amino acids: CASSLAGTSGQTQYF. The CDR3 DNA is TGTGCCAGCAGCTTGGCCGGGACTAGCGGGCAGACCCAGTACTTC.

V usage is TRBV7-9 and J usage is TRBJ2-3; D perhaps matches TRBD2 (5 bases). Trimming took 5 bases from V and 5 from J, leaving 17 bases between them. The CDR3 runs to 15 residues. Germline lookup yields CDR1 SEHNR and CDR2 FQNEAQ (reference sequence). The CDR3 sequence is CASSILPGSLDTQYF. The DNA of the CDR3 is TGTGCCAGCAGCATCCTTCCGGGATCCTTAGATACGCAGTATTTT.

The chain joins TRBV5-1 to TRBJ1-5; 8 nucleotides align to TRBD1. CDR1 and CDR2 (germline): SGHRS, YFSETQ. The V segment lost 4 bases and the J segment 7 bases; nucleotides outside the gene matches: 10. The CDR3 runs to 15 residues. This CDR3 reads CASSPGDRGTQPQHF. DNA of the CDR3: TGCGCCAGCAGCCCGGGAGACAGGGGAACGCAGCCCCAGCATTTT. Full variable domain (remainder filled in from reference TRBV5-1 and TRBJ1-5): KAGVTQTPRYLIKTRGQQVTLSCSPISGHRSVSWYQQTPGQGLQFLFEYFSETQRNKGNFPGRFSGRQFSNSRSEMNVSTLELGDSALYLCASSPGDRGTQPQHFGDGTRLSIL.

This clone appeared a single time. The V call is TRBV9, the J call TRBJ2-7; perhaps TRBD1 as D (7 bases). There are 15 residues in the CDR3. Germline V CDR1 and CDR2: SGDLS, YYNGEE. Trimming shortened V by 2 bases and J by 1 base, and 13 bases separated the two germline ends. CDR3 sequence (DNA): TGTGCCAGCAGCGTTGAACAGGGGAGGTCCTACGAGCAGTACTTC. Its translation is CASSVEQGRSYEQYF.

This clone was observed a few times. The chain joins TRBV4-1 to TRBJ1-5; a weak D match, TRBD1 (5 bases). Germline-derived CDR1 and CDR2 are MGHRA and YSYEKL. Trimming removed 0 bases at V and 6 bases at J, with 15 bases between. There are 16 residues in the CDR3. The DNA for the CDR3 is TGCGCCAGCAGCCAAGAAGGGCGCAGGGTTGGTCAGCCCCAGCATTTT. Translated: CASSQEGRRVGQPQHF.

The V call is TRBV14, the J call TRBJ2-3; TRBD2 matches at 7 bases. Germline V lookup: CDR1 SGHDN, CDR2 FVKESK. The junction had 15 bases not matched to a gene; V was cut back by 0 bases and J by 6 bases. The CDR3 spans 18 residues. This CDR3 is CASSQEREGLGEEDTQYF. The CDR3 DNA reads as TGTGCCAGCAGCCAAGAAAGGGAGGGGCTAGGGGAAGAGGATACGCAGTATTTT.

This chain joins TRBV18 and TRBJ1-5; a weak D match, TRBD1 (5 bases). V was cut by 6 bases and J by 3 bases, with 15 bases left in between. The CDR3 loop spans 15 amino acids. Germline V lookup: CDR1 KGHSH, CDR2 LQKENI. The CDR3 bases are TGTGCCAGCTCGCCCGTCGTGGGGCCCAATCAGCCCCAGCATTTT. Residues: CASSPVVGPNQPQHF. Looking up the rest from reference TRBV18 and TRBJ1-5 gives the full variable domain: NAGVMQNPRHLVRRRGQEARLRCSPMKGHSHVYWYRQLPEEGLKFMVYLQKENIIDESGMPKERFSAEFPKEGPSILRIQQVVRGDSAAYFCASSPVVGPNQPQHFGDGTRLSIL.

The J gene is TRBJ2-3, the V gene TRBV6-1; TRBD2 is a possible D gene (6 bases). The CDR3 consists of 15 residues. Germline V gene data show CDR1 as MNHNS and CDR2 as SASEGT. Trimming left V 4 bases short and J 4 bases short, with 15 bases between. CDR3 bases: TGTGCCAGCAGTGGGGGACTCACCTCGGCAGATACGCAGTATTTT. This encodes CASSGGLTSADTQYF.

The J gene is TRBJ2-2, the V gene TRBV11-2; perhaps TRBD1 as D (5 bases). V was pared by 2 bases and J by 6 bases, with 13 bases between. This CDR3 is 15 amino acids long. Looked up from germline, CDR1 is SGHAT and CDR2 is FQNNGV. The CDR3 DNA reads as TGTGCCAGCAGCTTAACACAGGACCGTCCCGGGGAGCTGTTTTTT. Protein sequence: CASSLTQDRPGELFF.

The rearrangement links TRBV5-6 to TRBJ1-1, with TRBD1 matching 10 bases. The length of the CDR3 is 16 residues. Germline CDR1 and CDR2: SGHDT and YYEEEE. V trimming: 0 bases; J trimming: 3 bases; junction bases outside the gene matches: 5. The DNA for the CDR3 is TGTGCCAGCAGCTTGGTAGGGACAGGGGTTCACACTGAAGCTTTCTTT. Translated: CASSLVGTGVHTEAFF.

The J gene is TRBJ2-4, the V gene TRBV27, with D tentatively TRBD2 (5 bases). Trimming cost V 3 bases and J 3 bases, with 18 bases left between them. The CDR3 loop spans 17 amino acids. CDR1 and CDR2 from the germline V gene are MNHEY and SMNVEV (reference sequence). The CDR3: CASSFLRSGSVKNIQYF. CDR3 nucleotides: TGTGCCAGCAGTTTCTTGAGGAGTGGGAGTGTCAAAAACATTCAGTACTTC.